The entry below gives a single TCR beta chain sequence along with its context. This clone was counted at least ten times. Its antigen is currently not known. Base qualities are not provided; no much larger clone lies one nucleotide away. Taken from cysteine to phenylalanine, the CDR3 has 17 residues. Only the CDR3 DNA stays, 51 bases, in frame from base 1. Via the germline V gene, CDR1 is SNHLY and CDR2 FYNNEI. V is trimmed back by 3 bases and J by 7 bases, and the junction contains 12 bases that no gene match accounts for. The library was built by means of PCR. TCRdb lists the instrument as Illumina HiSeq 4000. The TCR beta-chain CDR3 region of each patient was profiled by high-throughput sequencing. On the authors' methods: Drawing on CDR3 differences between clinicopathological groups, the researchers built a classifier meant to tell apart patients with distant-metastatic papillary thyroid cancer. Repertoire diversity was assessed with the Shannon index, and tumor-blood repertoire similarity with the Morisita-Horn index. In-frame beta chains were kept once TCRdb had trimmed the public reads at Q25 with fastp and called clones with MiXCR. TCRdb's processing, not the study's, gives the V and J calls here. This sample is represented by 50,000 to 70,000 clones; approximately 4.1% of them were singletons. Around 20% of the sample belongs to the ten largest clones.

The data are from a study of metastatic and nonmetastatic thyroid tumors (dated by TCRdb to the early 2020s). General notes on the study: Repertoires from peripheral blood and from tumor or nodule tissue samples of malignant and benign thyroid patients were compared. The investigation overall reported the following: In both blood and tumor samples, malignant tumors were reported to have significantly higher TCR beta diversity than benign nodules.

No treatment had been received by any patient before thyroid surgery. Using T-cell receptor beta sequencing, the researchers looked back retrospectively at clinical samples from patients, gathered between the early 2010s and the late 2010s. The sequencing input was blood. This sequence was found in a female donor with papillary thyroid cancer or a benign thyroid nodule (not recorded which). Some clones in this sample may be carry-over from other donors' samples. The chain links TRBV2 with TRBJ1-4; 9 bases in the junction line up with TRBD1. At the DNA level, the sequence is TGTGCCAGCAGTGATCCCGGTGGGGGACAGGGACTTGAAAAACTGTTTTTT. It encodes CASSDPGGGQGLEKLFF.